This T cell receptor (beta chain) was found in a study of T cells after yellow fever vaccination. V lost 4 bases and J lost 5; bases outside the gene matches: 7. The CDR3 consists of 16 residues. Germline CDR1 LNHDA, CDR2 SQIVND (reference sequence). Whole-study findings and limits: The study re-detected most primary-vaccination clones after the booster (under 97% CD4, roughly 85% CD8). Researchers report a weaker secondary response that nonetheless peaked faster, day 5 versus 15.

A note on this clonotype: Its antigen remains unidentified.

Template-switching 5'RACE yielded the TCR cDNA; a universal primer site and UMIs were added in the process. MiXCR, applied by TCRdb to the 5' RACE reads, yields one record per CDR3 protein. The table has 600,000 to 750,000 distinct CDR3 sequences, approximately 13% seen once. Sequences were derived from PBMCs, sampled on the day of the yellow fever booster vaccination. The chain couples TRBV19 to TRBJ2-5; 13 bases are a match to TRBD2. The receptor was isolated from a man aged 30-40 years who received the YFV17D yellow fever vaccine. The CDR3 nucleotides are TGTGCCAGTAGTACCGGTACTAGCGGGAGGGCCGAGACCCAGTACTTC. Translating gives CASSTGTSGRAETQYF.